Listed below are T cell receptor beta chains from one sample, sequenced in a study of regulatory T cells in long-lasting Graves disease. A single record per CDR3 protein comes from TCRdb applying MiXCR to the multiplex PCR reads. The table has roughly 610,000 distinct CDR3 sequences, roughly 15% seen once. This sample was also put to use in a study of T cells in Graves' hyperthyroidism and ophthalmopathy.

The material was peripheral blood mononuclear cells (PBMCs), obtained at new diagnosis, from a patient treated with antithyroid drugs. These receptors came from a woman aged 25 to 39 with Graves disease. CDR3s include the opening cysteine and the closing phenylalanine or tryptophan. D genes are given only for firm matches. The listing skips clone size in some rows; elsewhere it reads once, few, many or a size class.

v_gene: TRBV6-2/TRBV6-3; abundance: many; d_gene: .; j_gene: TRBJ1-5; CDR3nt: TGTGCCAGCAGTTCAGAGTATAGCAATCAGCCCCAGCATTTT; CDR3aa: CASSSEYSNQPQHF
v_gene: TRBV10-2; abundance: few; d_gene: TRBD2; j_gene: TRBJ2-7; CDR3nt: TGCGCCAGCAGTACCGGGACTAGCGGGATCTACGAGCAGTACTTC; CDR3aa: CASSTGTSGIYEQYF
v_gene: TRBV20-1; abundance: .; d_gene: .; j_gene: TRBJ2-3; CDR3nt: TGCAGTGCTCAGACCCCAATCACAGATACGCAGTATTTT; CDR3aa: CSAQTPITDTQYF
v_gene: TRBV20-1; abundance: .; d_gene: .; j_gene: TRBJ2-7; CDR3nt: TGCAGTGCTAAATCAGGGGTCCCGACCCGTGAGCAGTACTTC; CDR3aa: CSAKSGVPTREQYF
v_gene: TRBV12-3/TRBV12-4; abundance: many; d_gene: .; j_gene: TRBJ2-7; CDR3nt: TGTGCCAGCAGTCTTACTAGTGTCTCCTACGAGCAGTACTTC; CDR3aa: CASSLTSVSYEQYF
v_gene: TRBV11-2; abundance: many; d_gene: .; j_gene: TRBJ2-1; CDR3nt: TGTGCCAGCAGCTTAGAGGGGCCGAGAGGAGGGAATGAGCAGTTCTTC; CDR3aa: CASSLEGPRGGNEQFF
v_gene: TRBV28; abundance: .; d_gene: .; j_gene: TRBJ1-1; CDR3nt: TGTGCCAGCCATGGTGCGGGTTCCCTTGAAGCTTTCTTT; CDR3aa: CASHGAGSLEAFF
v_gene: TRBV6-1; abundance: few; d_gene: .; j_gene: TRBJ1-6; CDR3nt: TGTGCCAGCACCCGAGGGCAGGGGTTCTCCGATAATTCACCCCTCCACTTT; CDR3aa: CASTRGQGFSDNSPLHF
v_gene: TRBV24-1; abundance: few; d_gene: TRBD1; j_gene: TRBJ1-2; CDR3nt: TGTGCCACCAGTGATCCCGGGACAGGGGTCTATGGCTACACCTTC; CDR3aa: CATSDPGTGVYGYTF
v_gene: TRBV7-9; abundance: many; d_gene: .; j_gene: TRBJ1-1; CDR3nt: TGTGCCAGCAGCTTAAGTAGGGAGACTGAAGCTTTCTTT; CDR3aa: CASSLSRETEAFF
v_gene: TRBV3-1; abundance: few; d_gene: .; j_gene: TRBJ2-7; CDR3nt: TGTGCCAGCAGCCGGATCCCGGGATCCAAAAAATACGAGCAGTACTTC; CDR3aa: CASSRIPGSKKYEQYF
v_gene: TRBV6-1; abundance: many; d_gene: .; j_gene: TRBJ1-2; CDR3nt: TGTGCCAGCAGGAGGATCGACGAAGGCTATGGCTACACCTTC; CDR3aa: CASRRIDEGYGYTF
v_gene: TRBV7-9; abundance: many; d_gene: TRBD1; j_gene: TRBJ1-1; CDR3nt: TGTGCCAGCACCGTTACAGGGGGCGGGGAAGCTTTCTTT; CDR3aa: CASTVTGGGEAFF
v_gene: TRBV15; abundance: few; d_gene: .; j_gene: TRBJ2-5; CDR3nt: TGTGCCACCAGCAGAGATCGGGGGCAGCAAGAGACCCAGTACTTC; CDR3aa: CATSRDRGQQETQYF
v_gene: TRBV7-8; abundance: .; d_gene: TRBD1; j_gene: TRBJ1-5; CDR3nt: TGTGCCAGCAGCTTGCAGACAGGGGCAGTTCCCAATCAGCCCCAGCATTTT; CDR3aa: CASSLQTGAVPNQPQHF
v_gene: TRBV28; abundance: many; d_gene: .; j_gene: TRBJ1-1; CDR3nt: TGTGCCAGCAGTCTCACCGGGGCGGCCGGAGACACTGAAGCTTTCTTT; CDR3aa: CASSLTGAAGDTEAFF
v_gene: TRBV12-3/TRBV12-4; abundance: many; d_gene: .; j_gene: TRBJ2-4; CDR3nt: TGTGCCAGCAGTGTCAAAAACATTCAGTACTTC; CDR3aa: CASSVKNIQYF
v_gene: TRBV28; abundance: .; d_gene: TRBD1; j_gene: TRBJ2-3; CDR3nt: TGTGCCAGCAGTACAGGACAGGGGGCAGATACGCAGTATTTT; CDR3aa: CASSTGQGADTQYF
v_gene: TRBV20-1; abundance: many; d_gene: TRBD2; j_gene: TRBJ2-5; CDR3nt: TGCAGTGCTAGAGCAATGCCTAGCGGGGGACTCCAAGAGACCCAGTACTTC; CDR3aa: CSARAMPSGGLQETQYF
v_gene: TRBV18; abundance: few; d_gene: TRBD1; j_gene: TRBJ1-1; CDR3nt: TGTGCCAGCTCACCACTATACTTACAGGGGAATCAGGGTGAAGCTTTCTTT; CDR3aa: CASSPLYLQGNQGEAFF
v_gene: TRBV28; abundance: many; d_gene: TRBD1; j_gene: TRBJ2-1; CDR3nt: TGTGCCAGCACCTCCCTCGGACAGGGGGCGGGCAATGAGCAGTTCTTC; CDR3aa: CASTSLGQGAGNEQFF
v_gene: TRBV19; abundance: .; d_gene: .; j_gene: TRBJ1-1; CDR3nt: TGTGCCAGTAACCGGGGGACGAACACTGAAGCTTTCTTT; CDR3aa: CASNRGTNTEAFF
v_gene: TRBV6-1; abundance: .; d_gene: .; j_gene: TRBJ2-1; CDR3nt: TGTGCGAGCGGGTTACGCGGTACCTACAATGAGCAGTTCTTC; CDR3aa: CASGLRGTYNEQFF
v_gene: TRBV7-6; abundance: many; d_gene: TRBD2; j_gene: TRBJ2-7; CDR3nt: TGTGCCAGCAGCTTAATGTCCGGAGCGGGAGTGGGCGAGCAGTACTTC; CDR3aa: CASSLMSGAGVGEQYF
v_gene: TRBV20-1; abundance: .; d_gene: .; j_gene: TRBJ2-1; CDR3nt: TGCAGCAAAACCCTAGAGGCTCCACACAATGAGCAGTTCTTC; CDR3aa: CSKTLEAPHNEQFF
v_gene: TRBV16; abundance: few; d_gene: .; j_gene: TRBJ1-5; CDR3nt: TGTGCCAGCAGCCAATACTCCAGTTCCAGGGGCAATCAGCCCCAGCATTTT; CDR3aa: CASSQYSSSRGNQPQHF
v_gene: TRBV29-1; abundance: .; d_gene: .; j_gene: TRBJ1-2; CDR3nt: TGCAGCGTTGAATGGGTGAGGGGAGCTAACTATGGCTACACCTTC; CDR3aa: CSVEWVRGANYGYTF
v_gene: TRBV2; abundance: many; d_gene: .; j_gene: TRBJ2-3; CDR3nt: TGTGCCAGCAGTGAAATGGGGGACACAGATACGCAGTATTTT; CDR3aa: CASSEMGDTDTQYF
v_gene: TRBV28; abundance: many; d_gene: TRBD1; j_gene: TRBJ1-5; CDR3nt: TGTGCCAGCAGTTCAACAGGGGGCGCGAGCAATCAGCCCCAGCATTTT; CDR3aa: CASSSTGGASNQPQHF
v_gene: TRBV18; abundance: .; d_gene: TRBD1; j_gene: TRBJ1-5; CDR3nt: TGTGCCAGCTCACCACGCAGGGGGCAACAGCCCCAGCATTTT; CDR3aa: CASSPRRGQQPQHF
v_gene: TRBV19; abundance: many; d_gene: TRBD1; j_gene: TRBJ2-5; CDR3nt: TGTGCCAGCTCCGGGACAGGGTTTTTCGAGACCCAGTACTTC; CDR3aa: CASSGTGFFETQYF
v_gene: TRBV7-9; abundance: few; d_gene: TRBD1; j_gene: TRBJ2-1; CDR3nt: TGTGCCAGCAGCTCCCCAGGGTGGACAGGCAATGAGCAGTTCTTC; CDR3aa: CASSSPGWTGNEQFF
v_gene: TRBV20-1; abundance: .; d_gene: .; j_gene: TRBJ2-5; CDR3nt: TGCAGTGCTCTGCAGGCTTTCCAAGAGACCCAGTACTTC; CDR3aa: CSALQAFQETQYF
v_gene: TRBV28; abundance: many; d_gene: TRBD1; j_gene: TRBJ2-7; CDR3nt: TGTGCCAGCAGGGGGGTGTTGGACAGGGGTCGCGAGCAGTACTTC; CDR3aa: CASRGVLDRGREQYF
v_gene: TRBV6-1; abundance: many; d_gene: TRBD1; j_gene: TRBJ1-1; CDR3nt: TGTGCCAGCCTACTAGGGGGCCTAGGGAACACTGAAGCTTTCTTT; CDR3aa: CASLLGGLGNTEAFF
v_gene: TRBV19; abundance: few; d_gene: .; j_gene: TRBJ2-7; CDR3nt: TGTGCCAGTAGTATGGGACTTCCCTCCTACGAGCAGTACTTC; CDR3aa: CASSMGLPSYEQYF
v_gene: TRBV7-2; abundance: .; d_gene: .; j_gene: TRBJ1-1; CDR3nt: TGTGCCAGCAGCCCACAAGCAGCTGTGAACACTGAAGCTTTCTTT; CDR3aa: CASSPQAAVNTEAFF
v_gene: TRBV28; abundance: many; d_gene: .; j_gene: TRBJ2-1; CDR3nt: TGTGCCAGCATGGGGCACAATGAGCAGTTCTTC; CDR3aa: CASMGHNEQFF
v_gene: TRBV2; abundance: many; d_gene: .; j_gene: TRBJ1-6; CDR3nt: TGTGCCAGCAGTGACTCCCACGTACGCAATTCACCCCTCCACTTT; CDR3aa: CASSDSHVRNSPLHF
v_gene: TRBV20-1; abundance: .; d_gene: .; j_gene: TRBJ2-1; CDR3nt: TGCAGTGCCGGCGGGAACTCGCATGAGCAGTTCTTC; CDR3aa: CSAGGNSHEQFF
v_gene: TRBV11-2; abundance: many; d_gene: TRBD2; j_gene: TRBJ2-1; CDR3nt: TGTGCCAGCAGCTTAATACATACGGAGCGGGAAGCCCCCTACAATGAGCAGTTCTTC; CDR3aa: CASSLIHTEREAPYNEQFF
v_gene: TRBV29-1; abundance: many; d_gene: .; j_gene: TRBJ1-2; CDR3nt: TGCAGCGCCCTCCGGGACGGCGGTTCGGGCTACACCTTC; CDR3aa: CSALRDGGSGYTF
v_gene: TRBV20-1; abundance: .; d_gene: TRBD1; j_gene: TRBJ2-2; CDR3nt: TGCAGTGCTAGGGCAGGGGGCCCGAACACCGGGGAGCTGTTTTTT; CDR3aa: CSARAGGPNTGELFF